The 27 T cell receptor beta chains below all came from one sample that was sequenced in a study of response to subunit inactivated influenza vaccine. A single record per CDR3 protein comes from TCRdb applying MiXCR to the RT-PCR reads. The top ten clones hold about a tenth of a sample with more than 450,000 distinct CDR3 sequences, approximately 12% of them seen once. The sequencing used PBMCs from blood, collected on the day of vaccination. These receptors were collected from a man between 45 and 60 years old who received an inactivated influenza vaccine.

A few counts support this clonotype. The rearrangement uses TRBV29-1 and TRBJ2-7, with 9 bases identical to TRBD1. This CDR3 has 12 amino acids. The germline gives CDR1 SQVTM, CDR2 ANQGSEA. V dropped 6 bases and J dropped 6; count of bases not matched to a gene: 6. The CDR3 bases are TGCAGCGTCCTACAGGGGGCGAGCGAGCAGTACTTC. Encoded protein: CSVLQGASEQYF.

The chain recombines TRBV2 with TRBJ2-3, with TRBD2 identical over 7 bases. The CDR3 is 14 residues long. Trimming at V came to 6 bases and at J to 0 bases, leaving 3 bases not matched to a gene. CDR1 SNHLY and CDR2 FYNNEI come from the germline V gene. CDR3 coding DNA: TGTGCCAGCAGAGAGCGGGGCAGCACAGATACGCAGTATTTT. Its protein product is CASRERGSTDTQYF.

J is TRBJ2-3 and V is TRBV15; D remains unclear. The CDR3 contains 13 residues. Germline values: CDR1 LNHNV, CDR2 YYDKDF (reference sequence). The V and J ends lost 1 base and 6 bases respectively, with 8 bases between them. The DNA of the CDR3 is TGTGCCACCAGCAGAGTCGGCCAGGATACGCAGTATTTT. It yields the protein CATSRVGQDTQYF.

At least ten counts were recorded for this clonotype. The chain carries TRBV12-5 and TRBJ2-7, with D maybe TRBD1 (6 bases). In germline, CDR1 is LGHNT, CDR2 FRNRAP. The CDR3 is made up of 12 amino acids. V was pared by 10 bases and J by 3 bases, with 13 bases between. Here the CDR3 DNA reads TGTGCTACCTCAGGGGCCGGCTACGAGCAGTACTTC. Translating gives CATSGAGYEQYF.

This clonotype showed up just a few times. The chain uses TRBV6-2 or TRBV6-3 and TRBJ2-2, with 11 bases identical to TRBD1. The V gene's germline CDR1 is MNHEY and CDR2 SVGEGT. The CDR3 covers 18 residues. V was pared by 6 bases and J by 2 bases, with 11 bases of the junction left unmatched. The CDR3: CASRTDRGLYFNTGELFF. DNA for the CDR3: TGTGCCAGCAGAACGGACAGGGGGCTTTATTTCAACACCGGGGAGCTGTTTTTT.

This chain uses TRBV5-1 with TRBJ2-3, with D maybe TRBD2 (6 bases). The CDR3 runs 16 residues. Germline V gene lookup returns CDR1 SGHRS and CDR2 YFSETQ. The germline V and J ends were trimmed by 4 bases and 0 bases, with 15 bases remaining between them. The CDR3 protein is CASSNGGGTSTDTQYF. The DNA of the CDR3 is TGCGCCAGCAGCAACGGCGGAGGGACCAGCACAGATACGCAGTATTTT.

The chain links TRBV7-9 to TRBJ1-2, with D maybe TRBD1 (5 bases). The CDR3 is 13 residues long. CDR1 is SEHNR and CDR2 is FQNEAQ in the germline V gene (reference sequence). V dropped 0 bases and J dropped 9 bases, with 11 bases sitting between them. The CDR3 loop reads CASSLAGGVRYTF. CDR3 nucleotides: TGTGCCAGCAGCTTAGCGGGGGGGGTCCGCTACACCTTC.

This rearrangement joins TRBV7-9 to TRBJ2-7; 14 positions agree with TRBD2. The CDR3 extends over 17 amino acids. CDR1 and CDR2 (germline): SEHNR, FQNEAQ (reference sequence). V gave up 3 bases and J gave up 5 bases; unmatched junction bases: 9. The CDR3 sequence: CASSFPGLAGERNEQYF. The CDR3 coding sequence is TGTGCCAGCAGCTTTCCGGGACTAGCGGGAGAACGGAACGAGCAGTACTTC.

At least ten counts were recorded for this clonotype. The genes are TRBV6-2 or TRBV6-3 and TRBJ2-3; tentative D call: TRBD1 (5 bases). V lost 0 bases, J lost 9 bases, and 13 bases lay in between. CDR1 is MNHEY, CDR2 SVGEGT, per germline. The CDR3 is made up of 14 amino acids. The CDR3 reads CASSYSDTGRTQYF. The CDR3, as DNA: TGTGCCAGCAGTTACTCGGACACCGGCCGCACGCAGTATTTT.

This chain links TRBV11-2 with TRBJ2-3, with D perhaps TRBD2 (5 bases). V lost 4 bases, J lost 0 bases, and 17 bases lay in between. The CDR3 has 17 residues. Germline CDR1 and CDR2: SGHAT and FQNNGV. CDR3 in DNA: TGTGCCAGCAGCTCCTATTCTAGCCCCAGGAGCACAGATACGCAGTATTTT. Its protein is CASSSYSSPRSTDTQYF.

The gene calls are TRBV12-3 or TRBV12-4 and TRBJ1-3; 7 bases map to TRBD1. The CDR3 contains 15 residues. Germline trimming cut 7 bases from V and 1 base from J; bases unmatched to any gene: 7. The CDR3 bases are TGTGCCAGCAATGGGGGACAGCGTTCTGGAAACACCATATATTTT. Translating it yields CASNGGQRSGNTIYF.

This clonotype was counted between two and nine times. The chain is built from TRBV20-1 and TRBJ1-1; no clear D. V was pared by 3 bases and J by 5 bases, with 16 bases between. The germline CDR1 and CDR2 sequences are DFQATT and SNEGSKA (reference sequence). The CDR3 is 14 residues long. CDR3 sequence reads: CSARGGRGETEAFF. CDR3 in DNA: TGCAGTGCTAGGGGAGGCCGCGGGGAGACTGAAGCTTTCTTT.

This sequence joins TRBV5-1 and TRBJ2-7; the D call may be TRBD1 or TRBD2 (6 bases each). From germline, CDR1 is SGHRS and CDR2 YFSETQ. The length of the CDR3 is 15 residues. Trimming stripped 4 bases from V and 4 bases from J, with 18 bases between. CDR3 loop: CASSKLPEGGYEQYF. CDR3 sequence (DNA): TGCGCCAGCAGCAAACTCCCCGAGGGGGGTTACGAGCAGTACTTC.

This clonotype was recorded a few times. The chain has TRBV7-9 and TRBJ2-7; 7 positions agree with TRBD1. V trimming: 5 bases; J trimming: 7 bases; junction bases outside the gene matches: 11. CDR3 length: 14 residues. Looked up from germline, CDR1 is SEHNR and CDR2 is FQNEAQ (reference sequence). This CDR3 reads CASSRQGTWWEQYF. The CDR3 DNA reads as TGTGCCAGCAGCCGACAGGGCACCTGGTGGGAGCAGTACTTC. The full variable domain, rest sourced from reference TRBV7-9 and TRBJ2-7, is DTGVSQNPRHKITKRGQNVTFRCDPISEHNRLYWYRQTLGQGPEFLTYFQNEAQLEKSRLLSDRFSAERPKGSFSTLEIQRTEQGDSAMYLCASSRQGTWWEQYFGPGTRLTVT.

The rearrangement uses TRBV7-6 and TRBJ2-1; D is possibly TRBD1 (6 bases). Deletions cut 5 bases from V and 6 bases from J, with 11 bases between. CDR1 is SGHVS and CDR2 is FNYEAQ in the germline V gene. The CDR3 is made up of 13 amino acids. CDR3 sequence (DNA): TGTGCCAGCAGCCATGGGACACCCAATGAGCAGTTCTTC. This translates into CASSHGTPNEQFF.

J is TRBJ1-5 and V is TRBV19, with a possible D match to TRBD1 (5 bases). The CDR3 loop spans 12 amino acids. Deletions cut 2 bases from V and 6 bases from J, with 5 bases between. CDR1 is LNHDA, CDR2 SQIVND, per germline (reference sequence). The CDR3, as DNA: TGTGCCAGTAGTATACAGGGTCAGCCCCAGCATTTT. This gives the protein CASSIQGQPQHF.

This clonotype was detected only a few times. V gene TRBV7-9 combines with J gene TRBJ2-2; 10 bases fit TRBD1. The germline V gene has CDR1 SEHNR and CDR2 FQNEAQ (reference sequence). V trimming: 4 bases; J trimming: 5 bases; junction bases outside the gene matches: 4. CDR3 length: 15 amino acids. CDR3 nucleotide sequence: TGTGCCAGCAGCTCCAGACAGGGGGCTACCGGGGAGCTGTTTTTT. Translated: CASSSRQGATGELFF. The full variable domain, rest sourced from reference TRBV7-9 and TRBJ2-2, is DTGVSQNPRHKITKRGQNVTFRCDPISEHNRLYWYRQTLGQGPEFLTYFQNEAQLEKSRLLSDRFSAERPKGSFSTLEIQRTEQGDSAMYLCASSSRQGATGELFFGEGSRLTVL.

The chain joins TRBV14 to TRBJ2-7, with unresolved D. V was cut by 2 bases and J by 3 bases, with 8 bases left in between. CDR1 is SGHDN, CDR2 FVKESK, per germline. The CDR3 sequence is 13 residues long. CDR3 DNA sequence: TGTGCCAGCAGCCAACTCCCACTCTACGAGCAGTACTTC. It translates to CASSQLPLYEQYF.

This clonotype was seen ten or more times. The chain joins TRBV6-1 to TRBJ2-2; D possibly uses TRBD1 or TRBD2 (5 bases each). The CDR3 contains 16 residues. Trimming took off 6 bases at V and 4 bases at J, with 18 bases between the two ends. From germline, CDR1 is MNHNS and CDR2 SASEGT. Here the CDR3 reads CASRPGAGKGTGELFF. CDR3 sequence (DNA): TGTGCCAGCAGACCTGGGGCCGGGAAGGGCACCGGGGAGCTGTTTTTT.

Ten or more counts support this clonotype. This chain links TRBV12-3 or TRBV12-4 with TRBJ2-2; 7 bases line up with TRBD1. Germline trimming cut 2 bases from V and 1 base from J; bases unmatched to any gene: 1. The CDR3 covers 15 residues. The CDR3 region is CASSLHRGNTGELFF. For the CDR3, the DNA is TGTGCCAGCAGTTTACACAGGGGGAACACCGGGGAGCTGTTTTTT.

This clonotype has only a few counts. The chain is built from TRBV20-1 and TRBJ2-1; a weak D match, TRBD2 (5 bases). Per germline, CDR1 DFQATT and CDR2 SNEGSKA (reference sequence). The CDR3 is made up of 18 amino acids. Trimming cost V 0 bases and J 0 bases, with 18 bases left between them. Written as DNA, the CDR3 is TGCAGTGCTAGAGATCGGGGATGGCGGGTTAGCTCCTACAATGAGCAGTTCTTC. It codes for CSARDRGWRVSSYNEQFF.

The CDR3 protein is CSAPRASGNNEQFF. In nucleotides, the CDR3 is TGCAGTGCACCCCGGGCTAGCGGAAACAATGAGCAGTTCTTC. V gene TRBV20-1 combines with J gene TRBJ2-1; 7 bases fit TRBD2. This CDR3 is 14 amino acids long. CDR1 is DFQATT and CDR2 is SNEGSKA in the germline V gene (reference sequence). Trimming at V came to 6 bases and at J to 5 bases, leaving 10 bases not matched to a gene.

This clonotype has only a few counts. This chain uses TRBV4-2 with TRBJ2-3; no clear D. The CDR3 is made up of 13 amino acids. V shed 0 bases and J shed 4 bases, with 5 bases lying between them. Germline V gene lookup returns CDR1 LGHNA and CDR2 YNFKEQ. CDR3 DNA: TGTGCCAGCAGCCAAGAGCTCGCAGATACGCAGTATTTT. Residues: CASSQELADTQYF.

The chain is built from TRBV11-2 and TRBJ2-2; 7 bases fit TRBD2. The CDR3 spans 14 residues. Germline CDR1 is SGHAT and CDR2 is FQNNGV. V was clipped by 7 bases and J by 2 bases; unmatched bases: 4. This CDR3 is CASTRLANTGELFF. The DNA for the CDR3 is TGTGCCAGCACCAGACTAGCAAACACCGGGGAGCTGTTTTTT.

The rearrangement joins TRBV5-6 to TRBJ2-5; possibly TRBD2 for D (7 bases). The CDR3 runs to 15 residues. With 1 base removed from V and 5 bases from J, the gap between germline ends came to 15 bases. CDR1 is SGHDT and CDR2 is YYEEEE in the germline V gene. The CDR3 bases are TGTGCCAGCAGCTTGTGGGGGGGCGCATCGGAGACCCAGTACTTC. Translating gives CASSLWGGASETQYF.

This clonotype was counted between two and nine times. The chain uses TRBV28 and TRBJ2-1, with 9 bases matching TRBD1. Germline V gives CDR1 MDHEN, CDR2 SYDVKM. The CDR3 is 17 amino acids. The junction had 12 bases not matched to a gene; V was cut back by 3 bases and J by 6 bases. The CDR3: CASSFATGTGFFNEQFF. DNA for the CDR3: TGTGCCAGCAGTTTCGCAACCGGGACAGGGTTTTTCAATGAGCAGTTCTTC.

J is TRBJ2-3 and V is TRBV10-3, with a tentative D call TRBD2 (7 bases). The CDR3 has 15 residues. Germline CDR1 reads ENHRY; CDR2 reads SYGVKD. The germline V and J ends were trimmed by 0 bases and 1 base, with 8 bases remaining between them. CDR3 in DNA: TGTGCCATCAGTGAGTCGCGGGGGCGCACAGATACGCAGTATTTT. Translation: CAISESRGRTDTQYF.